One sample yielded the 22 T cell receptor beta chains listed below, sequenced in a study of regulatory T cells in long-lasting Graves disease. iRepertoire HTBI primers and Arm-PCR of CDR3 regions built TCR beta libraries. TCRdb recomputed calls from the multiplex PCR reads with MiXCR, one row per CDR3 protein. The profile shows approximately 400,000 distinct CDR3 sequences, roughly a sixth of them singletons. Indicated time point: newly diagnosed GD, antithyroid drugs for less than 3 months. After RNA was extracted from PBMCs, the TCR library was made from it. The sequencing here drew on peripheral blood mononuclear cells (PBMCs), taken at new diagnosis, from a patient treated with antithyroid drugs. These receptors were obtained from a female donor with Graves disease.

This clonotype was detected ten times or more. The chain links TRBV20-1 to TRBJ2-5, with D possibly matching TRBD2 (6 bases). V was shortened by 5 bases and J by 3 bases, with 19 bases between the two germline ends. Germline V gene sequence: CDR1 DFQATT, CDR2 SNEGSKA (reference sequence). This CDR3 is built from 15 residues. CDR3 loop: CSAPGGTRPEETQYF. In nucleotides, the CDR3 is TGCAGTGCTCCCGGCGGGACCCGACCGGAAGAGACCCAGTACTTC.

In its sample, this clonotype was seen many times. The chain carries TRBV11-2 and TRBJ1-2; D unresolved. Trimming shortened V by 3 bases and J by 5 bases, and 7 bases separated the two germline ends. CDR1 and CDR2 from the germline V gene are SGHAT and FQNNGV. The CDR3 contains 12 residues. The CDR3 bases are TGTGCCAGCAGCTTTAGGTCGTATGGCTACACCTTC. Amino acid sequence: CASSFRSYGYTF.

In this sample, this clonotype turned up a few times. The rearrangement uses TRBV6-2 or TRBV6-3 and TRBJ1-1, with D tentatively TRBD1 (6 bases). Trimming cost V 7 bases and J 0 bases, with 18 bases left between them. Germline CDR1 and CDR2: MNHEY and SVGEGT. The CDR3 has 16 residues. CDR3 DNA sequence: TGTGCCAGCACTTTTTCCCGGGGGCGAATGAACACTGAAGCTTTCTTT. Protein: CASTFSRGRMNTEAFF.

This clonotype was seen ten or more times. The rearrangement uses TRBV28 and TRBJ2-7; TRBD1 matches at 7 bases. CDR3 length: 13 amino acids. Per the germline V gene, CDR1 is MDHEN and CDR2 is SYDVKM. J gave up 5 bases and V 5 bases, and 6 bases lay outside the gene matches. CDR3 in amino acids: CASSTTGFDEQYF. CDR3 DNA sequence: TGTGCCAGCAGTACGACAGGGTTCGACGAGCAGTACTTC.

In this sample, this clonotype turned up many times. The V gene is TRBV28, the J gene TRBJ2-5, with a possible D match to TRBD1 (5 bases). Germline V gene sequence: CDR1 MDHEN, CDR2 SYDVKM. V was shortened by 2 bases and J by 12 bases, with 10 bases between the two germline ends. The CDR3 loop spans 11 amino acids. The CDR3, as DNA: TGTGCCAGCAGTTTAAGCAGGGTGGAGTACTTC. Residues: CASSLSRVEYF.

This clonotype has more than one count but fewer than ten. The rearrangement joins TRBV30 to TRBJ1-5, with D possibly being TRBD1 (6 bases). V lost 4 bases, J lost 5 bases, and 9 bases lay in between. This CDR3 comprises 12 residues. Germline CDR1 GTSNPN, CDR2 SVGIG (reference sequence). In DNA, the CDR3 is TGTGCCTGGAAGGGGGATGATCAGCCCCAGCATTTT. Protein product: CAWKGDDQPQHF.

This clonotype was detected only a few times. The chain combines TRBV24-1 with TRBJ2-1; 7 bases are shared with TRBD2. The V gene end was trimmed by 5 bases and the J gene end by 0 bases; junction bases not matched to a gene: 6. The CDR3 is 16 amino acids. Germline lookup yields CDR1 KGHDR and CDR2 SFDVKD. The CDR3 protein is CATSGLAASSYNEQFF. The CDR3 DNA is TGTGCCACCAGTGGGCTAGCGGCCAGCTCCTACAATGAGCAGTTCTTC.

Ten or more counts support this clonotype. V and J are TRBV2 and TRBJ1-5; 8 bases are shared with TRBD1. The CDR3 is 15 residues long. CDR1 and CDR2 (germline): SNHLY, FYNNEI. J was trimmed by 9 bases and V by 6 bases; bases with no gene match: 13. CDR3 amino acids: CASRKGQGSAWPQHF. The CDR3 DNA follows: TGTGCCAGCAGGAAAGGACAGGGATCTGCATGGCCCCAGCATTTT.

This clonotype showed up many times. The chain couples TRBV5-4 to TRBJ2-1; TRBD2 is a possible D gene (5 bases). Germline V CDR1 and CDR2: SGHNT, YYREEE (reference sequence). This CDR3 has 16 residues. V lost 1 base, J lost 11 bases, and 22 bases lay in between. CDR3 coding DNA: TGTGCCAGCAGCTTGTACGCGGCCCCCGGGGAGCCCCAGCAGTTCTTC. Translating gives CASSLYAAPGEPQQFF.

At least ten counts were recorded for this clonotype. The V call is TRBV7-2, the J call TRBJ2-1; weak D call: TRBD2 (6 bases). V was cut by 1 base and J by 7 bases, with 14 bases left in between. The CDR3 loop spans 15 amino acids. The germline CDR1 and CDR2 sequences are SGHTA and FQGNSA. Here the CDR3 DNA reads TGTGCCAGCAGCTTAGTAGCGGTCGGTGGAAATGAGCAGTTCTTC. This codes for CASSLVAVGGNEQFF.

This clonotype was recorded at least ten times. This chain uses TRBV20-1 with TRBJ2-4, with D maybe TRBD2 (7 bases). CDR1 DFQATT and CDR2 SNEGSKA come from the germline V gene (reference sequence). V lost 7 bases and J lost 4, with 20 bases in between. The CDR3 loop spans 15 amino acids. This CDR3 reads CSVSYRDSGKNIQYF. In DNA form, the CDR3 reads TGCAGTGTTAGCTACAGGGATAGCGGGAAAAACATTCAGTACTTC.

In this sample, this clonotype turned up many times. The genes are TRBV27 and TRBJ2-3; TRBD2 agrees at 9 bases. Trimming removed 8 bases from V and 6 bases from J; junction bases left unmatched: 0. There are 11 residues in the CDR3. Germline assignment: CDR1 MNHEY and CDR2 SMNVEV (reference sequence). The CDR3 sequence: CASLAGDTQYF. The CDR3 nucleotides read TGTGCCAGCCTAGCGGGGGATACGCAGTATTTT.

This clonotype has a count of ten or more. The V gene is TRBV12-3 or TRBV12-4, the J gene TRBJ2-5; 13 nucleotides line up with TRBD2. The trim removed 1 base at V and 5 bases at J, leaving 4 bases unmatched. The CDR3 has 16 residues. Here the CDR3 DNA reads TGTGCCAGCAGTTTAGGAGGGACTAGCGGGATGGAGACCCAGTACTTC. This translates into CASSLGGTSGMETQYF.

This clonotype was recorded many times. The chain links TRBV27 to TRBJ2-3; D may be TRBD1 (6 bases). V was trimmed by 3 bases and J by 1 base, leaving 11 bases between them. Germline V lookup: CDR1 MNHEY, CDR2 SMNVEV (reference sequence). This CDR3 spans 15 amino acids. The CDR3 nucleotides are TGTGCCAGCAGTTTTTCCCCAGGGGGCACAGATACGCAGTATTTT. Translating it yields CASSFSPGGTDTQYF.

This clonotype was detected ten times or more. The chain couples TRBV27 to TRBJ2-7, with D hard to call. The CDR3 runs to 14 residues. V gave up 2 bases and J gave up 2 bases, with 10 bases separating them. CDR1 MNHEY and CDR2 SMNVEV come from the germline V gene (reference sequence). As DNA, the CDR3 is TGTGCCAGCAGTTTAAACGGGCTACCCTACGAGCAGTACTTC. Amino acids: CASSLNGLPYEQYF.

This clonotype was found a few times. This rearrangement joins TRBV9 to TRBJ2-1; 9 nucleotides match TRBD2. CDR1 is SGDLS, CDR2 YYNGEE, per germline. J lost 8 bases, V lost 0 bases, and 6 bases had no gene match. The CDR3 spans 15 residues. CDR3 nucleotide sequence: TGTGCCAGCAGCGTAGGCGGGAGGGTCTTGGATGAGCAGTTCTTC. This sequence encodes CASSVGGRVLDEQFF.

This clonotype appeared many times. This chain links TRBV10-3 with TRBJ1-2; D is undetermined. The CDR3 runs 14 residues. Trimming cost V 0 bases and J 3 bases, with 8 bases left between them. The germline CDR1 and CDR2 sequences are ENHRY and SYGVKD. The CDR3: CAISESDGYYGYTF. CDR3 sequence (DNA): TGTGCCATCAGTGAGTCGGATGGGTACTATGGCTACACCTTC.

This chain connects TRBV7-6 to TRBJ2-3, with TRBD2 matching over 11 bases. V gave up 4 bases and J gave up 0 bases; unmatched junction bases: 6. The CDR3 contains 17 residues. In germline, CDR1 is SGHVS, CDR2 FNYEAQ. CDR3 DNA: TGTGCCAGCAGCTCTGGGACTAGCGGTCCTAGCACAGATACGCAGTATTTT. Amino acids: CASSSGTSGPSTDTQYF.

Comment on this clonotype: This could be a read error, since a much larger clone is one nucleotide away. The genes are TRBV28 and TRBJ2-2; D is unclear. CDR3 length equals 13 residues. V lost 3 bases and J lost 7, with 9 bases in between. Germline V gene data show CDR1 as MDHEN and CDR2 as SYDVKM. CDR3 nucleotides: TGTGCCAGCAGTTTTGGGTCTATCGGGGAGCTGTTTTTT. Protein: CASSFGSIGELFF.

Note on this clonotype: It may be a read error: a sequence one base away is much more abundant. This chain links TRBV6-5 with TRBJ2-3; D possibly corresponds to TRBD1 (6 bases). CDR3 length equals 19 residues. Germline CDR1 is MNHEY and CDR2 is SVGAGI. In DNA, the CDR3 is TGTGCCAGCAATTACAGCCTTTCCCGGACAGCCGTTAGCACAGATACGCAGTATTTT. Translating it yields CASNYSLSRTAVSTDTQYF.

This clonotype was observed many times. The rearrangement joins TRBV20-1 to TRBJ2-1, with TRBD1 as a possible D gene (5 bases). Germline CDR1 reads DFQATT; CDR2 reads SNEGSKA (reference sequence). Trimming shortened V by 0 bases and J by 9 bases, and 15 bases separated the two germline ends. The CDR3 sequence is 14 residues long. The CDR3 nucleotides read TGCAGTGCTAGAGATCTAGGGGCCCGCGGTGAGCAGTTCTTC. It codes for CSARDLGARGEQFF.

This clonotype was observed at least ten times. The V gene is TRBV6-2 or TRBV6-3, the J gene TRBJ2-1, with D hard to call. Germline assignment: CDR1 MNHEY and CDR2 SVGEGT. V lost 2 bases and J 2 bases, leaving 7 bases between the germline ends. This CDR3 contains 14 residues. CDR3 protein: CASSYAQTYNEQFF. Written as DNA, the CDR3 is TGTGCCAGCAGTTACGCCCAGACCTACAATGAGCAGTTCTTC.